This T cell receptor (beta chain) was found in a study of blood T cell repertoires in COVID-19. V lost 3 bases and J 1 base, leaving 10 bases between the germline ends. The CDR3 spans 15 residues. Germline V lookup: CDR1 SGHNT, CDR2 YYREEE (reference sequence). Profiled with immunoSEQ multiplex PCR; TCRdb holds only in-frame clones, not every one. The data contain 35,000 to 45,000 clones, 70% to 85% of them seen just once; the ten biggest clones take up 10% to 15%. The sequenced material came from peripheral blood. This clonotype was obtained from a human donor in a cohort sampled during active COVID-19. V usage is TRBV5-4 and J usage is TRBJ2-2, with no clear D. The CDR3 DNA follows: TGTGCCAGCAGCTCCAGTCAGAAGAACACCGGGGAGCTGTTTTTT. Amino acid sequence: CASSSSQKNTGELFF.